This T cell receptor beta chain was captured by sequencing in a study of blood T cell repertoires in COVID-19. Study-wide context: The origin of the acute and convalescent COVID-19 samples was the United States, Italy and Spain. Nucleic acid was either cDNA or gDNA, and it came from T cells, B-cell-depleted T cells, or PBMCs.

Original handling: How many nucleated cells were present was estimated from reference gene primer amplification. Sequencing used immunoSEQ multiplex PCR; TCRdb keeps in-frame clones, though not all of them. That table gives V, J and clone size, and the DNA gave D and trimming. The sample carries approximately 210,000 clones, around 89% recorded once. CDR3 length: 13 amino acids. Trimming pared 2 bases from V and 7 bases from J, leaving 6 bases between. CDR1 is SNHLY and CDR2 is FYNNEI in the germline V gene. Sequenced sample: peripheral blood. The rearrangement uses TRBV2 and TRBJ1-6; no firm D call. The TCR sequence derives from a man between 65 and 85 years old with acute or convalescent COVID-19. CDR3 coding DNA: TGTGCCAGCAGTGAACTATTCAATTCACCCCTCCACTTT. Protein sequence: CASSELFNSPLHF.